This T cell receptor beta chain was retrieved from a study of cytomegalovirus exposure and HLA in healthy donors. Vbeta (60) and Jbeta (13) primers were used in the PCR. TCRdb keeps only in-frame clones here, not all; method: immunoSEQ multiplex PCR. The repertoire holds 140,000 or so clones, with 70% to 90% as singletons. The germline V gene has CDR1 SNHLY and CDR2 FYNNEI. The CDR3 sequence is 13 residues long. Between the trimmed V and J ends, which lost 1 base and 2 bases, there was a span of 5 bases. This chain links TRBV2 with TRBJ1-2; D call uncertain. This sequence originates from a woman in her 40s in good health and CMV-seropositive. The sequenced sample was PBMCs. As DNA, the CDR3 is TGTGCCAGCAGTGAAGACAAGAACTATGGCTACACCTTC. Its protein is CASSEDKNYGYTF.